These T cell receptor beta chains were read from a single sample in a study of T cell changes during pregnancy in multiple sclerosis. TCRdb's table, derived via immunoSEQ multiplex PCR, lists solely in-frame clones and lacks some. Of about 40,000 clones detected, roughly nine tenths appear once; the ten largest clones hold 1% to 1.5%. The sequences come from CD4+ T cells from peripheral blood mononuclear cells, collected in the first trimester of pregnancy. The source of these receptors is a female donor with multiple sclerosis, enrolled in a pregnancy study. Each CDR3 is given with its conserved first and last residue. The D gene is left open where the match is weak. Some rows mark clone size as missing; the rest say once, few, many or name a class of expanded clone.

v_call	j_call	clone_size	d_call	cdr3_nt	cdr3_aa
TRBV2	TRBJ1-5	-	-	TGTGCCAGCAGTGAAAGGCAGGGGAACCAGCCCCAGCATTTT	CASSERQGNQPQHF
TRBV2	TRBJ1-3	-	-	TGTGCCAGCAGGCCCCTCATCGGGGGAAACACCATATATTTT	CASRPLIGGNTIYF
TRBV28	TRBJ2-5	-	-	TGTGCCAGCAGCTTGATACGGGCTAGCGATTTCCAAGAGACCCAGTACTTC	CASSLIRASDFQETQYF
TRBV25-1	TRBJ2-7	-	-	TGTGCCAGCAGTGACCCCCGGTATACCTACGAGCAGTACTTC	CASSDPRYTYEQYF
TRBV27	TRBJ1-1	-	-	TGTGCCAGCAGTTTACGGAGGGGTGGTACTGAAGCTTTCTTT	CASSLRRGGTEAFF
TRBV7-2	TRBJ1-1	-	-	TGTGCCAGCAGCTTCGGCCAGGTCAACACTGAAGCTTTCTTT	CASSFGQVNTEAFF
TRBV7-2	TRBJ1-2	-	-	TGTGCCAGCAGCTTAGTTCCTGGGGGGGGAGGCTACACCTTC	CASSLVPGGGGYTF
TRBV10-3	TRBJ2-3	-	TRBD1	TGTGCCATCAGGGGGACAGACACAGATACGCAGTATTTT	CAIRGTDTDTQYF
TRBV5-1	TRBJ2-7	-	TRBD2	TGCGCCAGCAGCCAAAACCAGGGACTAGCTGCTCACGAGCAGTACTTC	CASSQNQGLAAHEQYF
TRBV2	TRBJ2-7	-	TRBD1	TGTGCCAGCACCCGGGTTGGGACAGGGGGTCTCGAGCAGTACTTC	CASTRVGTGGLEQYF
TRBV30	TRBJ2-7	-	-	TGTGCCTGGAAGGACAACTACGAGCAGTACTTC	CAWKDNYEQYF
TRBV5-4	TRBJ1-1	-	-	TGTGCCAGCAGCTACCGGGGAGACGACACTGAAGCTTTCTTT	CASSYRGDDTEAFF
TRBV6-6	TRBJ2-2	-	-	TGTGCCAGCAGCCGGGGGGAGCTGTTTTTT	CASSRGELFF
TRBV6-1	TRBJ2-7	once	-	TGTGCCAGCAGTTCCAACCGGGCCCGAACGGGAGAGCAGTACTTC	CASSSNRARTGEQYF
TRBV7-2	TRBJ2-5	-	TRBD2	TGTGCCAGCACCCAGCCGGGCGGGAGATTAGAGACCCAGTACTTC	CASTQPGGRLETQYF
TRBV6-5	TRBJ2-7	-	TRBD1	TGTGCCAGCAGTGACCCCGGGACAGGGAACGAGCAGTACTTC	CASSDPGTGNEQYF
TRBV27	TRBJ1-1	once	-	TGTGCCAGCAGCCGCCAGGGTAACACTGAAGCTTTCTTT	CASSRQGNTEAFF
TRBV10-1	TRBJ2-7	-	TRBD1	TGCGCCAGCAGCCCAGGGGGCGAGCAGTACTTC	CASSPGGEQYF
TRBV28	TRBJ1-2	-	-	TGTGCCAGCAGTTTGCAGGTCAGGAGGGGCTACACCTTC	CASSLQVRRGYTF
TRBV5-6	TRBJ1-3	-	TRBD1	TGTGCCAGCAGCATAGGGACAGCAGGAAACACCATATATTTT	CASSIGTAGNTIYF
TRBV28	TRBJ2-7	-	-	TGTGCCAGCAGTTTATCGGGCCAGGGTGACTACGAGCAGTACTTC	CASSLSGQGDYEQYF
TRBV7-2	TRBJ2-3	-	TRBD1	TGTGCCAGCAGCCCCCGACAGGGAAGAGGGTACACAGATACGCAGTATTTT	CASSPRQGRGYTDTQYF
TRBV6-4	TRBJ2-1	-	TRBD2	TGTGCCAGCAGTGACTTCCGGACTAGCATGGATGAGCAGTTCTTC	CASSDFRTSMDEQFF
TRBV5-4	TRBJ1-2	-	TRBD1	TGTGCCAGCAGCTTGGGGGGACAGTCCTATGGCTACACCTTC	CASSLGGQSYGYTF
TRBV19	TRBJ1-1	-	-	TGTGCCAGTAGTATAGGACTGATTGTTACTGAAGCTTTCTTT	CASSIGLIVTEAFF
TRBV19	TRBJ2-1	-	-	TGTGCCAGTAGTATAGTCGGGGAATCGTATCGGTTCTTC	CASSIVGESYRFF
TRBV27	TRBJ2-1	-	-	TGTGCCAGCAGTTTTCGGGCTACAGGGAGCTCCTACAATGAGCAGTTCTTC	CASSFRATGSSYNEQFF
TRBV30	TRBJ1-4	-	TRBD1	TGTGCCTGGGGTAACAGGGGAGCGAGTGGCGAAAAACTGTTTTTT	CAWGNRGASGEKLFF
TRBV16	TRBJ2-5	-	TRBD1	TGTGCCAGCAGCCTGGGACAGGGAGGAGAGACCCAGTACTTC	CASSLGQGGETQYF
TRBV27	TRBJ2-7	once	-	TGTGCCAGCAGCTCAATACCGGAGCTAGCGTCCTACGAGCAGTACTTC	CASSSIPELASYEQYF
TRBV7-9	TRBJ2-5	-	-	TGTGCCAGCAGCTTAGGGGCGGGAAGGCGGCAAGAGACCCAGTACTTC	CASSLGAGRRQETQYF
TRBV30	TRBJ1-4	-	-	TGTTCAGTTCGGGGGGCGCAGCAAAAACTGTTTTTT	CSVRGAQQKLFF
TRBV19	TRBJ1-5	-	-	TGTGCCAGTAGTCCACAGACAAATCAGCCCCAGCATTTT	CASSPQTNQPQHF
TRBV11-2	TRBJ2-3	-	-	TGTGCCAGCAGCCCCACTAGATTCTCTAGCACAGATACGCAGTATTTT	CASSPTRFSSTDTQYF
TRBV27	TRBJ2-3	once	TRBD2	TGTGCCAGCAGTTTATTCGGGGGGAGCACAGATACGCAGTATTTT	CASSLFGGSTDTQYF
TRBV7-2	TRBJ2-3	-	-	TGTGCCAGCGCCAAAGCAGCGGCTACTAGAGATACGCAGTATTTT	CASAKAAATRDTQYF
TRBV11-2	TRBJ1-4	-	-	TGTGCCAGCAGCTTAGGGGGGGGAAGGGGTAATGAAAAACTGTTTTTT	CASSLGGGRGNEKLFF